Following are 28 T cell receptor beta chains from one sample sequenced in a study of cytomegalovirus exposure and HLA in healthy donors. Produced via immunoSEQ multiplex PCR; TCRdb's table is partial and in-frame only. The sample comprises over 55,000 clones, approximately 90% of which are singletons, and about 3.1% rests with the top ten. The sequencing sample was made of PBMCs. These receptors were obtained from a man between 18 and 35 years old in good health and CMV-seronegative.

This sequence joins TRBV28 and TRBJ2-5, with 7 bases fitting TRBD1. The V gene's germline CDR1 is MDHEN and CDR2 SYDVKM. The length of the CDR3 is 15 residues. V trimming: 2 bases; J trimming: 5 bases; junction bases outside the gene matches: 8. CDR3 in amino acids: CASSLGTVGFETQYF. The CDR3 coding sequence is TGTGCCAGCAGTTTAGGGACAGTGGGGTTTGAGACCCAGTACTTC.

The chain joins TRBV19 to TRBJ2-1; 13 nucleotides agree with TRBD2. V shed 4 bases, J shed 7 bases, and the junction held 7 bases outside the gene matches. The CDR3 runs to 16 residues. The germline CDR1 and CDR2 sequences are LNHDA and SQIVND (reference sequence). Here the CDR3 DNA reads TGTGCCAGTAGTACCCCGGGGACTAGCGGGAAGAATGAGCAGTTCTTC. This encodes CASSTPGTSGKNEQFF.

The V call is TRBV9, the J call TRBJ1-3; 7 positions match TRBD1. The CDR3 has 16 residues. The germline V gene has CDR1 SGDLS and CDR2 YYNGEE. V lost 3 bases and J lost 4; bases outside the gene matches: 10. CDR3 region: CASSASSRGIGNTIYF. CDR3 nucleotides: TGTGCCAGCAGCGCCTCATCCAGGGGGATCGGAAACACCATATATTTT.

The chain combines TRBV4-2 with TRBJ2-4; D remains ambiguous. Germline assignment: CDR1 LGHNA and CDR2 YNFKEQ. V was cut by 1 base and J by 9 bases, with 10 bases left in between. The CDR3 runs to 13 residues. For the CDR3, the DNA is TGTGCCAGCAGCCAAGGTGGAGCAAGCATTCAGTACTTC. This gives the protein CASSQGGASIQYF.

On this clone: At one end, the junction sequence differs from germline, possibly due to a read error. The chain has TRBV7-9 and TRBJ2-7, with D uncertain. Germline-derived CDR1 and CDR2 are SEHNR and FQNEAQ (reference sequence). The CDR3 extends over 15 amino acids. The CDR3 coding sequence is TGTGCCAGCAGCTTAGGATCTCGCGGCTCCCACGAGCAGTACTTC. This translates into CASSLGSRGSHEQYF.

The chain links TRBV5-1 to TRBJ2-3, with 7 bases lining up with TRBD2. The CDR3 is made up of 16 amino acids. Germline assignment: CDR1 SGHRS and CDR2 YFSETQ. Trimming took 2 bases from V and 5 from J; bases not matched to a gene: 11. The CDR3 sequence is CASSFAGVRPLDTQYF. The CDR3 DNA reads as TGCGCCAGCAGCTTCGCGGGAGTTCGCCCTTTAGATACGCAGTATTTT.

The chain has TRBV16 and TRBJ2-7, with D tentatively TRBD1 (5 bases). The CDR3 runs to 13 residues. Per the germline V gene, CDR1 is KGHSY and CDR2 is FQNENV. V lost 7 bases, J lost 7 bases, and 17 bases lay in between. The CDR3 sequence: CASTSTAVGEQYF. The CDR3 DNA follows: TGTGCCAGCACCTCGACAGCCGTTGGGGAGCAGTACTTC.

This clone was counted a few times. This chain links TRBV25-1 with TRBJ2-1; D possibly corresponds to TRBD1 (6 bases). The germline V and J ends were trimmed by 8 bases and 2 bases, with 10 bases remaining between them. The V gene's germline CDR1 is MGHDK and CDR2 SYGVNS. This CDR3 has 13 residues. This chain's CDR3 is CASLQGTYNEQFF. In nucleotides, the CDR3 is TGTGCCAGCCTACAGGGAACCTACAATGAGCAGTTCTTC.

The CDR3 loop is CASSLDTGGPYGYTF. The CDR3 DNA is TGCGCCAGCAGCTTGGATACAGGGGGCCCCTATGGCTACACCTTC. The rearrangement links TRBV5-1 to TRBJ1-2; TRBD1 matches at 9 bases. The CDR3 is 15 residues long. The germline CDR1 and CDR2 sequences are SGHRS and YFSETQ. V lost 0 bases to trimming and J lost 4 bases; unmatched junction nucleotides: 4.

J is TRBJ1-3 and V is TRBV11-2, with TRBD1 matching 9 bases. After removal of 4 bases from V and 4 bases from J, the junction contained 5 bases not matched to a gene. Germline CDR1 is SGHAT and CDR2 is FQNNGV. The CDR3 loop spans 15 amino acids. CDR3 DNA sequence: TGTGCCAGCAGCTCCACAACAGGGGGCGGAAACACCATATATTTT. Translating it yields CASSSTTGGGNTIYF.

This chain links TRBV6-5 with TRBJ2-1; 8 bases align to TRBD1. V gave up 4 bases and J gave up 7 bases; unmatched junction bases: 9. CDR1 and CDR2 from the germline V gene are MNHEY and SVGAGI. The CDR3 is 15 amino acids. The CDR3 protein is CASSSVGTGRNEQFF. The CDR3 coding sequence is TGTGCCAGCAGTTCCGTCGGGACAGGTCGGAATGAGCAGTTCTTC.

This chain links TRBV29-1 with TRBJ2-5; TRBD2 aligns across 11 bases. V shed 6 bases, J shed 5 bases, and the junction held 8 bases outside the gene matches. The V gene's germline CDR1 is SQVTM and CDR2 ANQGSEA. CDR3 length: 14 amino acids. The CDR3, as DNA: TGCAGCGTACGGCTAGCGGGAGGATTGGAGACCCAGTACTTC. Translated: CSVRLAGGLETQYF.

This chain connects TRBV2 to TRBJ2-1, with TRBD1 matching 8 bases. The CDR3 spans 15 residues. V gave up 6 bases and J gave up 9 bases; unmatched junction bases: 13. Germline CDR1 and CDR2: SNHLY and FYNNEI. Here the CDR3 DNA reads TGTGCCAGCAGCTTCGCCGCGACAGGGGTGGGTGAGCAGTTCTTC. It codes for CASSFAATGVGEQFF.

The chain combines TRBV28 with TRBJ1-2; D is ambiguous. CDR1 is MDHEN, CDR2 SYDVKM, per germline. Trimming took off 5 bases at V and 4 bases at J, with 11 bases between the two ends. The CDR3 is 13 residues long. This CDR3 reads CASSLVGSYGYTF. Here the CDR3 DNA reads TGTGCCAGCAGTCTTGTCGGGTCCTATGGCTACACCTTC.

V and J are TRBV29-1 and TRBJ2-3; tentative D call: TRBD1 (5 bases). CDR1 is SQVTM and CDR2 is ANQGSEA in the germline V gene. V gave up 2 bases and J gave up 4 bases, with 7 bases separating them. This CDR3 has 12 amino acids. The CDR3 protein is CSVEQGPDTQYF. The CDR3 coding sequence is TGCAGCGTTGAACAGGGCCCAGATACGCAGTATTTT.

This clone was found once. The rearrangement links TRBV4-1 to TRBJ2-3, with a weak D call TRBD1 (5 bases). This CDR3 has 16 residues. Trimming shortened V by 4 bases and J by 0 bases, and 14 bases separated the two germline ends. Germline lookup yields CDR1 MGHRA and CDR2 YSYEKL. CDR3 nucleotides: TGCGCCAGCAGCCTTGCTTCAGGGCTCAGCACAGATACGCAGTATTTT. Encoded protein: CASSLASGLSTDTQYF.

This clone occurred once. The chain recombines TRBV11-3 with TRBJ2-5, with D possibly being TRBD1 (5 bases). This CDR3 contains 13 residues. The germline CDR1 and CDR2 sequences are SGHNT and YENEEA. Trimming pared 3 bases from V and 5 bases from J, leaving 10 bases between. CDR3 sequence (DNA): TGTGCCAGCAGCTTCAGCAGGGATGAGACCCAGTACTTC. Translated: CASSFSRDETQYF.

Note on this clone: The sample carries other DNA sequences with the same CDR3. V usage is TRBV2 and J usage is TRBJ2-3, with TRBD2 identical over 7 bases. Germline CDR1 and CDR2: SNHLY and FYNNEI. The CDR3 is made up of 15 amino acids. V shed 8 bases, J shed 0 bases, and the junction held 8 bases outside the gene matches. This chain's CDR3 is CASALGRSSTDTQYF. CDR3 sequence (DNA): TGTGCCAGCGCGCTCGGGAGGTCTAGCACAGATACGCAGTATTTT.

This clone is medium-sized by share. This chain uses TRBV6-1 with TRBJ2-3, with TRBD1 matching 12 bases. Germline V gene data show CDR1 as MNHNS and CDR2 as SASEGT. Trimming took 4 bases from V and 6 from J; bases not matched to a gene: 8. The CDR3 is 16 residues long. CDR3 residues: CASSAYSGQGADTQYF. The CDR3 DNA reads TGTGCCAGCAGTGCTTACTCGGGACAGGGGGCCGATACGCAGTATTTT.

Details on this clone: Relative to the germline gene, one junction end is altered; a read error may explain this. The chain uses TRBV4-1 and TRBJ2-6, with D perhaps matching TRBD1 (5 bases). The CDR3 has 16 amino acids. Germline CDR1 MGHRA, CDR2 YSYEKL. In nucleotides, the CDR3 is TGCGCCAGCAGCCAAGAGCCAGGGTCTGGGGCCAACGTCCTAACTTTC. Protein: CASSQEPGSGANVLTF.

The rearrangement uses TRBV10-3 and TRBJ2-3; 10 nucleotides match TRBD2. The CDR3 consists of 24 residues. Germline values: CDR1 ENHRY, CDR2 SYGVKD. Trimming cost V 4 bases and J 0 bases; bases outside gene matches: 28. The CDR3 DNA is TGTGCCATCAGTGCTTCTCTTTTAGGGGGTCTAGCGGGAGTATCAGGGTTCAGCACAGATACGCAGTATTTT. Translating gives CAISASLLGGLAGVSGFSTDTQYF.

The V gene is TRBV14, the J gene TRBJ2-1; a possible D gene is TRBD1 (6 bases). Between the trimmed V and J ends, which lost 4 bases and 4 bases, there was a span of 17 bases. This CDR3 has 16 amino acids. Germline loops: CDR1 SGHDN, CDR2 FVKESK. The CDR3 DNA sequence: TGTGCCAGCAGCCCCCAGACAGGAATGAGTTACAATGAGCAGTTCTTC. It translates to CASSPQTGMSYNEQFF.

In this sample, this clone turned up once. The chain has TRBV6-5 and TRBJ2-7; D is unclear. The V end was cut by 0 bases, the J end by 6 bases, with 9 bases between. CDR1 and CDR2 (germline): MNHEY, SVGAGI. The CDR3 is 13 amino acids. As DNA, the CDR3 is TGTGCCAGCAGTTACTCCTCCTATGCCGAGCAGTACTTC. Translating gives CASSYSSYAEQYF.

This chain joins TRBV2 and TRBJ2-1; D possibly corresponds to TRBD2 (5 bases). This CDR3 comprises 13 residues. V was pared by 6 bases and J by 8 bases, with 14 bases between. Per germline, CDR1 SNHLY and CDR2 FYNNEI. In DNA form, the CDR3 reads TGTGCCAGCAGCGGAGAGGGTAGGCATGAGCAGTTCTTC. This translates into CASSGEGRHEQFF.

This clone was detected only a few times. The chain links TRBV10-3 to TRBJ2-7; 7 bases map to TRBD2. The length of the CDR3 is 14 residues. Trimming at V came to 6 bases and at J to 3 bases, leaving 8 bases not matched to a gene. CDR1 is ENHRY, CDR2 SYGVKD, per germline. CDR3 protein: CAISGSGPHYEQYF. Written as DNA, the CDR3 is TGTGCCATCAGCGGTAGCGGGCCTCACTACGAGCAGTACTTC.

The chain recombines TRBV12-5 with TRBJ2-1; possibly TRBD1 for D (5 bases). CDR3 length: 15 amino acids. Deletions cut 7 bases from V and 3 bases from J, with 16 bases between. The V gene's germline CDR1 is LGHNT and CDR2 FRNRAP. CDR3 residues: CASAFFAGNYNEQFF. Here the CDR3 DNA reads TGTGCTAGTGCCTTTTTTGCAGGGAACTACAATGAGCAGTTCTTC. The whole variable domain, filled in from reference TRBV12-5 and TRBJ2-1, reads DARVTQTPRHKVTEMGQEVTMRCQPILGHNTVFWYRQTMMQGLELLAYFRNRAPLDDSGMPKDRFSAEMPDATLATLKIQPSEPRDSAVYFCASAFFAGNYNEQFFGPGTRLTVL.

The J gene is TRBJ2-1, the V gene TRBV27; 11 nucleotides match TRBD2. Germline V gene sequence: CDR1 MNHEY, CDR2 SMNVEV (reference sequence). This CDR3 spans 18 amino acids. V lost 4 bases, J lost 10 bases, and 18 bases stayed unmatched. DNA for the CDR3: TGTGCCAGCAGTTCGTTGACTAGCGGGACAACCGTCTACGGGGAGCAGTTCTTC. Protein: CASSSLTSGTTVYGEQFF.

The chain couples TRBV11-2 to TRBJ1-2; 8 bases are a match to TRBD1. CDR3 length equals 14 residues. CDR1 is SGHAT and CDR2 is FQNNGV in the germline V gene. Trimming took 5 bases from V and 3 from J; bases not matched to a gene: 5. CDR3 DNA: TGTGCCAGCAGCCGGCAGGGACAGGACTATGGCTACACCTTC. It specifies CASSRQGQDYGYTF.